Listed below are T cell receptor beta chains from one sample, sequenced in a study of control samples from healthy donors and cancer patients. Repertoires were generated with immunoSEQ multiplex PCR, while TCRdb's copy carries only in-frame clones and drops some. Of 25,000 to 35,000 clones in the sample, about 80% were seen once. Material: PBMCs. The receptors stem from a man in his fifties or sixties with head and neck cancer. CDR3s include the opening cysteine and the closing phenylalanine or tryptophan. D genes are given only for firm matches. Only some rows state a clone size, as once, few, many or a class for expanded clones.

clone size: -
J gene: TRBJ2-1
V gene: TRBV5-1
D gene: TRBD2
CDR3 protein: CASSLPSGSASNEQFF
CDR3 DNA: TGCGCCAGCAGCTTACCTAGCGGGAGTGCCTCCAATGAGCAGTTCTTC

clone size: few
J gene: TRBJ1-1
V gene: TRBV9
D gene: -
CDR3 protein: CASSVGTPGTEAFF
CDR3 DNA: TGTGCCAGCAGCGTAGGCACCCCGGGCACTGAAGCTTTCTTT

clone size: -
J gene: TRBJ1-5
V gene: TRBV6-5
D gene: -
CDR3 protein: CASSYQGSQPQHF
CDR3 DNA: TGTGCCAGCAGTTACCAGGGAAGTCAGCCCCAGCATTTT

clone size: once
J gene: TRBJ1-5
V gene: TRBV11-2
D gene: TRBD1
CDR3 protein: CASSLGQGGYQPQHF
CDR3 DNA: TGTGCCAGCAGCTTAGGACAGGGCGGATATCAGCCCCAGCATTTT

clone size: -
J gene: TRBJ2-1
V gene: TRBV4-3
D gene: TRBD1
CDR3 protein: CASSQTTGTAYNEQFF
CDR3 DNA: TGCGCCAGCAGCCAAACTACCGGGACAGCTTACAATGAGCAGTTCTTC

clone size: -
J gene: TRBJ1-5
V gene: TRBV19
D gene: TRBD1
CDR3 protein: CASSTNRGFSNQPQHF
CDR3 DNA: TGTGCCAGTAGTACGAACAGGGGGTTTAGCAATCAGCCCCAGCATTTT

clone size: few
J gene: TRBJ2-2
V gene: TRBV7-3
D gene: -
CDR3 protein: CASSLGPSSGELFF
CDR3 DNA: TGTGCCAGCAGCCTGGGACCTTCTTCCGGGGAGCTGTTTTTT

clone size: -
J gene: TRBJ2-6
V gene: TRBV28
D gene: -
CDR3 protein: CASSPTWGQVSSGANVLTF
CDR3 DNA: TGTGCCAGCAGTCCCACTTGGGGGCAGGTTTCCTCTGGGGCCAACGTCCTGACTTTC

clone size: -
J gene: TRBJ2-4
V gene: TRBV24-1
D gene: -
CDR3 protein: CATSDRPGLGAKNIQYF
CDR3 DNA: TGTGCCACCAGTGATCGTCCAGGCCTGGGGGCAAAAAACATTCAGTACTTC

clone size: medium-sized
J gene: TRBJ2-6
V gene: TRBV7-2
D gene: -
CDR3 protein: CASSYGMGHRSGANVLTF
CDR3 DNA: TGTGCCAGCAGCTATGGGATGGGACATCGCTCTGGGGCCAACGTCCTGACTTTC

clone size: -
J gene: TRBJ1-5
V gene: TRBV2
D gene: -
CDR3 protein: CASSDGGASQPQHF
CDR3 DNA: TGTGCCAGCAGTGACGGGGGCGCGAGCCAGCCCCAGCATTTT

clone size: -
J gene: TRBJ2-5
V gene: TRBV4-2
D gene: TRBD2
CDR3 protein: CASSQGGRETQYF
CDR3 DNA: TGTGCCAGCAGCCAAGGCGGGAGGGAGACCCAGTACTTC

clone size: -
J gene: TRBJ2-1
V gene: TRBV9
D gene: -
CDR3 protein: CASSVGSVGNNEQFF
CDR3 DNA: TGTGCCAGCAGCGTAGGTTCCGTCGGAAACAATGAGCAGTTCTTC

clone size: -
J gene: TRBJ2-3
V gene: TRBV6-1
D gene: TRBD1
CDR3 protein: CASSVIWTGGKDTQYF
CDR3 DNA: TGTGCCAGCAGTGTCATCTGGACAGGGGGCAAAGATACGCAGTATTTT

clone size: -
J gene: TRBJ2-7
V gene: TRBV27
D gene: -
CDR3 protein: CASSFSESSYEQYF
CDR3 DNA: TGTGCCAGCAGTTTTAGCGAAAGCTCCTACGAGCAGTACTTC

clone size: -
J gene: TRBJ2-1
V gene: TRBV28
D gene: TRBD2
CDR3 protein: CASRLRSGTSGINEQFF
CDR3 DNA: TGTGCCAGCAGATTGAGAAGCGGGACTAGCGGGATCAATGAGCAGTTCTTC

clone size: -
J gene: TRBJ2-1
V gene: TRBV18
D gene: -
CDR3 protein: CASSPPASSYNEQFF
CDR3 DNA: TGTGCCAGCTCACCACCCGCAAGCTCCTACAATGAGCAGTTCTTC

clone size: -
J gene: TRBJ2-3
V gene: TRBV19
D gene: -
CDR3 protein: CASSIRIPPVREKTDTQYF
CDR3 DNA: TGTGCCAGTAGTATCCGAATACCCCCCGTTCGAGAGAAAACAGATACGCAGTATTTT

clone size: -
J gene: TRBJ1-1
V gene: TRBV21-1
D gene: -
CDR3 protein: CASSKDSGGTEAFF
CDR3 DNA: TGTGCCAGCAGCAAAGACAGTGGGGGGACAGAAGCTTTCTTT

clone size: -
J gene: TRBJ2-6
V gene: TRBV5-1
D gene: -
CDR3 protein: CASSSGLTLSGANVLTF
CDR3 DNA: TGCGCCAGCAGCTCTGGGCTGACTCTCTCTGGGGCCAACGTCCTGACTTTC

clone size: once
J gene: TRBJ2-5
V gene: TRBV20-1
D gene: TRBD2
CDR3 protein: CSASSGGYQETQYF
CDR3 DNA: TGCAGTGCTAGTTCCGGGGGGTACCAAGAGACCCAGTACTTC

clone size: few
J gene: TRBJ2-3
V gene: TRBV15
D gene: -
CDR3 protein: CATSRDRRAYTDTQYF
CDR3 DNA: TGTGCCACCAGCAGAGACAGGAGGGCCTACACAGATACGCAGTATTTT

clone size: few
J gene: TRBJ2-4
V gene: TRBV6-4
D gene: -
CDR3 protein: CASNKAPRLAKNIQYF
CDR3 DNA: TGTGCCAGCAATAAAGCGCCGAGGCTAGCCAAAAACATTCAGTACTTC

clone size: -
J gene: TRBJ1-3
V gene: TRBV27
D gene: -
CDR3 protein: CASKSLGKDSGNTIYF
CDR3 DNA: TGTGCCAGCAAGTCCCTAGGGAAGGACTCTGGAAACACCATATATTTT

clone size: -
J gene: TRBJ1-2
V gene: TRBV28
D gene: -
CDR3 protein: CASNIGVNGYTF
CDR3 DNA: TGTGCCAGCAACATAGGGGTAAATGGCTACACCTTC

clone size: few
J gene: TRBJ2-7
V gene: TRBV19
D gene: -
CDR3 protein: CASSIPGTAYEQYF
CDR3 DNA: TGTGCCAGTAGTATACCCGGAACCGCCTACGAGCAGTACTTC

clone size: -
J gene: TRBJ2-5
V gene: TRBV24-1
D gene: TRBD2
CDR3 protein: CATSERTSGRTQETQYF
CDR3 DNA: TGTGCCACCAGTGAAAGAACTAGCGGGAGAACCCAAGAGACCCAGTACTTC

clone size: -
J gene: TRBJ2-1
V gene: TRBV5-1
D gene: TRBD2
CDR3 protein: CASSWAGGYNNEQFF
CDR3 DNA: TGCGCCAGCAGCTGGGCGGGGGGGTACAACAATGAGCAGTTCTTC

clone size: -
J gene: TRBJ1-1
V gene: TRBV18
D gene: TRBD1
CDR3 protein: CASSPKPVGTGGTEAFF
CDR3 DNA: TGTGCCAGCTCACCAAAACCGGTTGGGACAGGGGGCACTGAAGCTTTCTTT

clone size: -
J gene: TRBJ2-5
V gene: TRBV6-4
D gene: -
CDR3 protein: CASSHPQSQETQYF
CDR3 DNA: TGTGCCAGCAGTCACCCTCAGAGTCAAGAGACCCAGTACTTC

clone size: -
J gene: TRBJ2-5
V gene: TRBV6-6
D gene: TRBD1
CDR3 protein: CASSYTGTGGSETQYF
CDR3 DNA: TGTGCCAGCAGTTACACCGGGACAGGGGGTTCAGAGACCCAGTACTTC

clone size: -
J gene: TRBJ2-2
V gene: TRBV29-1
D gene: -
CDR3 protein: CSVKREGNTGELFF
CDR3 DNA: TGCAGCGTCAAAAGGGAAGGGAACACCGGGGAGCTGTTTTTT

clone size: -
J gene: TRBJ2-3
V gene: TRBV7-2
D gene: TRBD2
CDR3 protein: CASSLTSGWSDTQYF
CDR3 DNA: TGTGCCAGCAGCTTAACTAGCGGGTGGTCAGATACGCAGTATTTT

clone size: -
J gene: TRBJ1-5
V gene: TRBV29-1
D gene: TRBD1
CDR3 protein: CSVVGQGSNQPQHF
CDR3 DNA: TGCAGCGTTGTCGGACAGGGAAGCAATCAGCCCCAGCATTTT

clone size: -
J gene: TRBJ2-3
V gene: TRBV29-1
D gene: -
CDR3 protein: CSVVQLGISTDTQYF
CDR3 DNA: TGCAGCGTTGTACAACTCGGGATTAGCACAGATACGCAGTATTTT

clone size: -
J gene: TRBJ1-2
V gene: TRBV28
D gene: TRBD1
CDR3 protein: CASRLGGLIIGNGYTF
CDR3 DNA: TGTGCCAGCAGACTAGGGGGCTTAATTATCGGGAATGGCTACACCTTC

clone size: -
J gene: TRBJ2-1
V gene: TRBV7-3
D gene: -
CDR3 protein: CASSLFEDAEQFF
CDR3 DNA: TGTGCCAGCAGCTTATTCGAGGATGCTGAGCAGTTCTTC

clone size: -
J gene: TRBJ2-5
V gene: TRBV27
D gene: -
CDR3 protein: CASSLQGRATQYF
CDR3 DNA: TGTGCCAGCAGTTTACAGGGGAGGGCGACCCAGTACTTC

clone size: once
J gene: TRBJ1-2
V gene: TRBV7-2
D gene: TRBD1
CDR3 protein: CASSRDRVYGYTF
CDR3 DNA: TGTGCCAGCAGCCGCGACAGGGTCTATGGCTACACCTTC

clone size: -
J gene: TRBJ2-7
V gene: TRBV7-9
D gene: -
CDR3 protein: CASSLGGGGSEQYF
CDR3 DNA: TGTGCCAGCAGCTTAGGGGGCGGAGGGTCCGAGCAGTACTTC

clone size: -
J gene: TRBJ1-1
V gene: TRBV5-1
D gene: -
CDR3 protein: CASSLDPPINTEAFF
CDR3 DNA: TGCGCCAGCAGCTTGGATCCCCCGATTAACACTGAAGCTTTCTTT

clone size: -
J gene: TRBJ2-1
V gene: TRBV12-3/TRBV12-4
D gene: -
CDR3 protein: CASGSPEQFF
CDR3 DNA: TGTGCCAGCGGATCTCCCGAGCAGTTCTTC

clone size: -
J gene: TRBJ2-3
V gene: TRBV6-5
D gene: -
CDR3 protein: CASTTGRGLTDTQYF
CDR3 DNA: TGTGCCAGCACCACAGGAAGGGGCCTCACAGATACGCAGTATTTT

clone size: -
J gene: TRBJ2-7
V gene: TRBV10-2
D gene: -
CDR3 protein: CASSESPQLYEQYF
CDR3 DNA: TGCGCCAGCAGTGAGTCGCCCCAGCTCTACGAGCAGTACTTC

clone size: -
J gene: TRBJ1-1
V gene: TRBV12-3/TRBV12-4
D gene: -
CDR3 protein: CASSFRPNTEAFF
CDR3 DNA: TGTGCCAGCAGCTTCCGCCCGAACACTGAAGCTTTCTTT

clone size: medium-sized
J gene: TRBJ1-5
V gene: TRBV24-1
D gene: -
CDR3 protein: CATSIGGRGWDQPQHF
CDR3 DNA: TGTGCCACCAGTATCGGGGGGCGAGGGTGGGATCAGCCCCAGCATTTT

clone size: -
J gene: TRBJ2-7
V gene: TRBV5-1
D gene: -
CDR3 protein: CASSPRGPGDSYEQYF
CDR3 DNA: TGCGCCAGCAGCCCAAGGGGACCAGGAGACTCCTACGAGCAGTACTTC

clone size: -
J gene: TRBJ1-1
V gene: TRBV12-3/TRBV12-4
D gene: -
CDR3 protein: CASSFLGDTEAFF
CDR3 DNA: TGTGCCAGCAGTTTTTTGGGTGACACTGAAGCTTTCTTT